This TCR beta chain was sequenced during a study of CXCR3-negative and CXCR3-positive naive CD8 T cells (dated by TCRdb to between 2018 and 2021). For context, the study as a whole: In total, 110 million to 150 million TRB reads were obtained, corresponding to roughly 1.5 +/- 0.3 million reads per library. The diversity and physicochemical repertoire analyses included under 12 donors pooled from two independent experiments. Naive subsets from 5 or 6 donors and memory cells from 3 donors were included in the TRBV-TRBJ cluster analysis. On the study overall, not on this receptor specifically: Both naive subsets had comparably high repertoire diversity, while memory CD8+ T cells had much lower repertoire diversity. Surface CD5, linked to self-reactivity in mice, was comparable between naive subsets; TCR interaction strength was therefore also inferred from TRB CDR3 physicochemical properties. Freshly isolated PBMCs were used for most assays because CXCR3 expression went down partially after cryopreservation. TRB CDR3s from CXCR3-positive naive cells showed higher hydrophobicity (lower Kidera factor 4), lower energy, and higher strength and volume indices than CXCR3-negative naive cells. Similar TRBV-TRBJ usage was shown by naive CXCR3-negative and CXCR3-positive cells from the same donor, whereas distinct patterns were shown by memory cells.

As regards this clonotype: Its antigen remains undetermined.

The data were produced on a NextSeq 550. The Human TCR Profiling Kit (MiLaboratory) was used to prepare UMI-labeled 5' RACE TRB cDNA libraries. cDNA synthesis used the entire amount of extracted RNA, and PCR amplification then used the entire amount of cDNA produced. Libraries were prepared in parallel with an identical number of PCR cycles. Per the authors' processing: MIGEC and MiXCR extracted about 49,000 +/- 11,000 unique UMI-labeled TRB cDNA molecules per library, requiring at least two reads per UMI. On average, about 40,000 +/- 10,000 functional in-frame TRB CDR3 nucleotide clonotypes lacking stop codons were found per library. After downsampling to 5000 UMI-labeled TRB molecules per sample, diversity metrics, including normalized Shannon-Wiener and Chao1, were computed in VDJtools. Clonotype-size-weighted physicochemical properties of the central five CDR3 residues (interaction energy, strength, volume and Kidera factor 4) were computed in VDJtools. TCRdb reprocessed the reads, and each CDR3 protein sequence is entered once, without DNA. TCRdb's processing, not the authors' own work, is the source of the V and J calls. The table for this sample lists about 130,000 distinct CDR3 sequences. Of the sample, 0.25% to 0.35% falls within the top ten clones.

The CDR3 goes from the cysteine to the phenylalanine over 14 residues. DNA for this receptor is not on file. Each CD8+ T cell subset was flow-sorted in triplicate, and 250,000 to 350,000 cells per subset were placed directly into RLT lysis buffer. To exclude memory contaminants, naive CD8+ T cells were stringently defined as CD45RO-CCR7+CD27+CD95-. Using standard density gradient centrifugation, peripheral blood mononuclear cells were isolated from buffy coats. Naive CXCR3-negative and CXCR3-positive CD8+ T cells were flow-sorted on a FACSAria III. An RNeasy Mini Kit was used to extract total RNA from the sorted cells.

The sequence was obtained from a human donor in good health. Some clones in this sample may be carry-over from other donors' samples. The V gene is TRBV12-3 or TRBV12-4 and the J gene is TRBJ1-5; TCRdb's D call, TRBD1, is unchecked because there is no DNA. Material for sequencing was naive CXCR3- CD8+ T cells from blood. The label giving this sample's cell subset or site can be read as: CD45RO-CCR7+CD27+CD95- naive CD8+ T cells lacking CXCR3 (TNR3-). The CDR3 loop reads CASSGTGGYQPEHF.